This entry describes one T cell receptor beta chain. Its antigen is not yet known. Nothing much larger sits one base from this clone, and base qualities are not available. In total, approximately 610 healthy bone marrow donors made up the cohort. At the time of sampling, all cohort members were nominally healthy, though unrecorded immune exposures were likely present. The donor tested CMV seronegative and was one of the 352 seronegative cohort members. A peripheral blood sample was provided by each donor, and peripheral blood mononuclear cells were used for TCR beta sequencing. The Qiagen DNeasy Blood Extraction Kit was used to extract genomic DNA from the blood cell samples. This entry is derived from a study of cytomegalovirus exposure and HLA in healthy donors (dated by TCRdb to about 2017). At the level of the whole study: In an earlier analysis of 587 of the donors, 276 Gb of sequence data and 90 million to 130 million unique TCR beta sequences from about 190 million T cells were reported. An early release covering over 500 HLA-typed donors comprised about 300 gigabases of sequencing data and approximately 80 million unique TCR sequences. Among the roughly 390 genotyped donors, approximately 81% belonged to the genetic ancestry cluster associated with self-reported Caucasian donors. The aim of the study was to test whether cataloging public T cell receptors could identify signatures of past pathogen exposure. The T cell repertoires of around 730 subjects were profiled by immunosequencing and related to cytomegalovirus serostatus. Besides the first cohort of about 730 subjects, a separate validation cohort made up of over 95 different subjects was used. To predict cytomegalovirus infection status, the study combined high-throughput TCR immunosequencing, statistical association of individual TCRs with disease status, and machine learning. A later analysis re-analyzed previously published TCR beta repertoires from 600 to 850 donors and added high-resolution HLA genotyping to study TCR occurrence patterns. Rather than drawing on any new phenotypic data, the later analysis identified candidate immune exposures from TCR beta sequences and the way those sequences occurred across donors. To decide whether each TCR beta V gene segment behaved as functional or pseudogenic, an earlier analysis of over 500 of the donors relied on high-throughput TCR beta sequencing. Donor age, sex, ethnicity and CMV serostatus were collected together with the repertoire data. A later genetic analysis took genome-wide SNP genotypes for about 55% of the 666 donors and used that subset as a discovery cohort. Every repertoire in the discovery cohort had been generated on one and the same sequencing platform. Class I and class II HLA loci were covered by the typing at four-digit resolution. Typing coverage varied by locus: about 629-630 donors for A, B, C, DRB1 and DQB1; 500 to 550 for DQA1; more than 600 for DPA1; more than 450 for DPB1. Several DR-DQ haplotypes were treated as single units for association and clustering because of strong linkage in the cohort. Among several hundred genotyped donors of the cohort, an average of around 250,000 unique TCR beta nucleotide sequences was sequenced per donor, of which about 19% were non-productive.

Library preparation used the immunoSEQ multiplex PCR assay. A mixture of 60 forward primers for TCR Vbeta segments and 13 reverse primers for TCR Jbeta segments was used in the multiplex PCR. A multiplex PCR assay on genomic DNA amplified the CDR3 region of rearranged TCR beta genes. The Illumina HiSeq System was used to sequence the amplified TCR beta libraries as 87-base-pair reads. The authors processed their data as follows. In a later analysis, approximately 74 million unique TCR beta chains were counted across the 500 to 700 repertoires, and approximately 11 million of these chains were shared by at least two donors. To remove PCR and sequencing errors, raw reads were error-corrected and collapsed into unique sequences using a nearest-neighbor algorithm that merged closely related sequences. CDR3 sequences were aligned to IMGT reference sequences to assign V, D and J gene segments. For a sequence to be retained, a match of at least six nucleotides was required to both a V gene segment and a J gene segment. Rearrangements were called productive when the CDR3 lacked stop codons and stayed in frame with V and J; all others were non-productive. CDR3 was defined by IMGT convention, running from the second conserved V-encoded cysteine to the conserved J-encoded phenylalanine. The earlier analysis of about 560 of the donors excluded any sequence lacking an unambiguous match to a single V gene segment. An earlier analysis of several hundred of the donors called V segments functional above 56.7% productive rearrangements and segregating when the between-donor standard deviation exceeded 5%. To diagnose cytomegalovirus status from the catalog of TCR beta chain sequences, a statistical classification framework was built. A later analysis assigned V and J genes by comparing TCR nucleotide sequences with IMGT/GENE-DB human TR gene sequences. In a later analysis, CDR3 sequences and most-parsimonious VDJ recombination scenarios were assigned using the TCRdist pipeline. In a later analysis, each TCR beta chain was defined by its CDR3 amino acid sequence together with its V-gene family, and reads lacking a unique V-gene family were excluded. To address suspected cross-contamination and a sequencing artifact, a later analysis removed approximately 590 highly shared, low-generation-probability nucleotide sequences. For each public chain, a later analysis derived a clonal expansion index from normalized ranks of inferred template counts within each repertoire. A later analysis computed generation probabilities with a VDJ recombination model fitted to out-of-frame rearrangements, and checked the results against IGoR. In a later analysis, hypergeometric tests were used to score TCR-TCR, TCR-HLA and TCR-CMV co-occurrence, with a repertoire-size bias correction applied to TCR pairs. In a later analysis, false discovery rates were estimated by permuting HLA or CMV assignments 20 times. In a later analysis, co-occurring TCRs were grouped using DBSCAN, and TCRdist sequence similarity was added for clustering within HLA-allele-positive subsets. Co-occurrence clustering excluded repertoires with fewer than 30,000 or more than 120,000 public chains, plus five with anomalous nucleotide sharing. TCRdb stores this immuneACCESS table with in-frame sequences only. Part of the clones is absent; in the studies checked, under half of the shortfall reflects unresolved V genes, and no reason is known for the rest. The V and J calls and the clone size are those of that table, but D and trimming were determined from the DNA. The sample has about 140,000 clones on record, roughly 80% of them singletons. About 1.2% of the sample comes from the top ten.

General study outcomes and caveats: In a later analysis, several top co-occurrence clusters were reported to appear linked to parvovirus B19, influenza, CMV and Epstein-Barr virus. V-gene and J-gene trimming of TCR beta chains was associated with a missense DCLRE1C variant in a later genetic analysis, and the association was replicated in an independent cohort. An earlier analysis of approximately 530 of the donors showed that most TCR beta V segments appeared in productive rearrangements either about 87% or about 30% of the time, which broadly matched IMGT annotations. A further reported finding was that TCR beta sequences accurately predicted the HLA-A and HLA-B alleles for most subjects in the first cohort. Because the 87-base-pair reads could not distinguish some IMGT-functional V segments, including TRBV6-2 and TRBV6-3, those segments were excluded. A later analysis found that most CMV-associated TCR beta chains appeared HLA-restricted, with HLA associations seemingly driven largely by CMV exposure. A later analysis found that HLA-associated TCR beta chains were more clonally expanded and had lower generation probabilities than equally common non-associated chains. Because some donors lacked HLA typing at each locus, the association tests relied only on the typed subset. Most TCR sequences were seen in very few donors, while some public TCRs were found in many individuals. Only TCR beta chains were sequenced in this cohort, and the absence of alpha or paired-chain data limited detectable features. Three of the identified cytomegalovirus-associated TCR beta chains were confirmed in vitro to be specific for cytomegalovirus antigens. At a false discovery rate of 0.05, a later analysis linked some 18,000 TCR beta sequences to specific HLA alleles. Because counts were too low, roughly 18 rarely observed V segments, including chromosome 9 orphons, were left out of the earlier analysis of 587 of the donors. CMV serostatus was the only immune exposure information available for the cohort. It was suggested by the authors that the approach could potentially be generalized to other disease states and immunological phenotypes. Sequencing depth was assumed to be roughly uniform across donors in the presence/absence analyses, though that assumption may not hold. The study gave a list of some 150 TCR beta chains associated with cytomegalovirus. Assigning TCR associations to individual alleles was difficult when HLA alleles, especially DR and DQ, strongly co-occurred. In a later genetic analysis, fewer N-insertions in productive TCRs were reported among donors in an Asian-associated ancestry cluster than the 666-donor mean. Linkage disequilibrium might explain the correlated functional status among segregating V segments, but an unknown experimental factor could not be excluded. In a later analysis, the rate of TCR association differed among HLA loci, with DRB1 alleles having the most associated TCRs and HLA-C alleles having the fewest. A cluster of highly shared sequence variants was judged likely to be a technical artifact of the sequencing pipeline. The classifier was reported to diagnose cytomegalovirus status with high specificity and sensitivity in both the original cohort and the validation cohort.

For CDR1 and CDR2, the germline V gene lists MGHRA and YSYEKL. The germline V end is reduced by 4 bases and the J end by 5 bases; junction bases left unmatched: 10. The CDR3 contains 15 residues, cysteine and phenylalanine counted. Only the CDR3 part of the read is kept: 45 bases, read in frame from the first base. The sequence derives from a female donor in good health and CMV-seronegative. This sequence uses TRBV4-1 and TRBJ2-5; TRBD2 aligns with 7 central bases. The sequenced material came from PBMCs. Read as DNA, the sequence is TGCGCCAGCAGCCTCCTTGGACTAGAGGGTGAGACCCAGTACTTC. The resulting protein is CASSLLGLEGETQYF.